This T cell receptor beta chain stems from a study of blood T cell repertoires in COVID-19. Study-wide background: The origin of the acute and convalescent COVID-19 samples was the United States, Italy and Spain. Sample material is recorded as cDNA or gDNA derived from T cells, B-cell-depleted T cells, or PBMCs.

As processed by the authors: Amplification with reference gene primers provided the estimates of nucleated cell counts. Profiled with immunoSEQ multiplex PCR; TCRdb holds only in-frame clones, not every one. The DNA was the basis for D and trimming; V, J and clone size are from that table. The data contain 300,000 to 450,000 clones, less than 85% of them singletons. This CDR3 contains 15 residues. Germline trimming cut 10 bases from V and 8 bases from J; bases unmatched to any gene: 13. Germline CDR1 and CDR2: MNHEY and SMNVEV (reference sequence). The J gene is TRBJ2-1, the V gene TRBV27; 11 bases align to TRBD2. The sequence was obtained from a woman aged 18-30 years with acute or convalescent COVID-19. The sequencing input was peripheral blood. The CDR3 DNA sequence: TGTGCCACCACCTATACTAGCGGGAGCGACTATGAGCAGTTCTTC. Translation: CATTYTSGSDYEQFF.